This TCR beta chain was identified in a study of blood T cell repertoires in COVID-19. Study overall: The origin of the acute and convalescent COVID-19 samples was the United States, Italy and Spain.

Original methodology: Reference gene primers were amplified, and this amplification served to estimate nucleated cell counts. Data came from immunoSEQ multiplex PCR; TCRdb stores just in-frame clones and leaves some out. Clonal size and the V and J genes are those of that table, whereas D and trimming came from the DNA. The sample shows hundreds of thousands of clones, about 87% of them seen only once. Which cohort a participant joined came from the clinical history participants gave. The germline gives CDR1 SEHNR, CDR2 FQNEAQ (reference sequence). CDR3 length: 15 residues. V lost 1 base and J 3 bases, leaving 12 bases between the germline ends.

This receptor was obtained from a woman in her forties or fifties who had recovered from COVID-19. The chain employs TRBV7-9 and TRBJ1-2, with D perhaps TRBD1 (5 bases). The sample consisted of PBMCs or T cells enriched from blood (not recorded which). This CDR3 is CASSLVPPGDYGYTF. DNA of the CDR3: TGTGCCAGCAGCTTAGTTCCCCCGGGGGACTATGGCTACACCTTC.